The next 22 T cell receptor beta chains were all read from a single sample in a study of blood T cell repertoires in COVID-19. Here immunoSEQ multiplex PCR was the method, and the copy in TCRdb shows in-frame clones only, minus some. This table has tens of thousands of clones, approximately 86% appearing once. Sequencing used peripheral blood. These receptors came from a human donor in a cohort sampled during active COVID-19.

This sequence joins TRBV5-4 and TRBJ1-2, with D possibly matching TRBD1 (6 bases). Germline values: CDR1 SGHNT, CDR2 YYREEE (reference sequence). The V gene lost 0 bases and the J gene lost 4 bases, with 13 bases spanning the gap. The CDR3 extends over 15 amino acids. Here the CDR3 DNA reads TGTGCCAGCAGCTTGGAAGGACAGCGAGCCTATGGCTACACCTTC. Its protein is CASSLEGQRAYGYTF.

This chain uses TRBV29-1 with TRBJ1-2; TRBD1 aligns across 7 bases. Unmatched junction bases numbered 15, after V lost 6 bases and J lost 11 bases. The CDR3 covers 13 residues. Germline V CDR1 and CDR2: SQVTM, ANQGSEA. The CDR3 spells CSVVATGSIWYTF. CDR3 in DNA: TGCAGCGTCGTGGCGACAGGGTCTATTTGGTACACCTTC.

The chain employs TRBV5-6 and TRBJ2-1; TRBD1 matches at 8 bases. The CDR3 consists of 15 residues. Germline assignment: CDR1 SGHDT and CDR2 YYEEEE. The trim removed 0 bases at V and 10 bases at J, leaving 9 bases unmatched. DNA of the CDR3: TGTGCCAGCAGCTTGGGCAGGGGGCAATTCAGGGAGCAGTTCTTC. Translation: CASSLGRGQFREQFF. Combining the CDR3 with reference TRBV5-6 and TRBJ2-1 gives the whole variable domain DAGVTQSPTHLIKTRGQQVTLRCSPKSGHDTVSWYQQALGQGPQFIFQYYEEEERQRGNFPDRFSGHQFPNYSSELNVNALLLGDSALYLCASSLGRGQFREQFFGPGTRLTVL.

The chain joins TRBV19 to TRBJ2-2, with D perhaps TRBD2 (5 bases). Germline V gene data show CDR1 as LNHDA and CDR2 as SQIVND (reference sequence). V shed 6 bases and J shed 6 bases, with 11 bases lying between them. The CDR3 spans 13 residues. DNA for the CDR3: TGTGCCAGTAGACCCGGGCGGGCCGGGGAGCTGTTTTTT. This translates into CASRPGRAGELFF.

This rearrangement joins TRBV5-6 to TRBJ1-4; D unresolved. The germline V gene encodes CDR1 SGHDT and CDR2 YYEEEE. The CDR3 runs to 14 residues. Between the trimmed V and J ends, which lost 7 bases and 4 bases, there was a span of 14 bases. In DNA form, the CDR3 reads TGTGCCAGCGGGAGTAGCAGGAATAATGAAAAACTGTTTTTT. It translates to CASGSSRNNEKLFF.

The chain employs TRBV3-1 (or the pseudogene TRBV3-2) and TRBJ2-3, with 10 positions matching TRBD2. CDR3 length: 16 residues. The junction had 5 bases not matched to a gene; V was cut back by 3 bases and J by 2 bases. Germline values: CDR1 LGHDT, CDR2 YNNKEL (reference sequence). In nucleotides, the CDR3 is TGTGCCAGCAGCCAGGGGACTAGCGACATCACAGATACGCAGTATTTT. This gives the protein CASSQGTSDITDTQYF.

The rearrangement joins TRBV28 to TRBJ1-1; possibly TRBD1 for D (6 bases). Trimming shortened V by 6 bases and J by 5 bases, and 13 bases separated the two germline ends. The germline gives CDR1 MDHEN, CDR2 SYDVKM. The CDR3 extends over 13 amino acids. As DNA, the CDR3 is TGTGCCAGCAGACAGAACAGGGTTACTGAAGCTTTCTTT. This gives the protein CASRQNRVTEAFF. The entire variable domain, with the rest obtained from reference TRBV28 and TRBJ1-1, is as follows: DVKVTQSSRYLVKRTGEKVFLECVQDMDHENMFWYRQDPGLGLRLIYFSYDVKMKEKGDIPEGYSVSREKKERFSLILESASTNQTSMYLCASRQNRVTEAFFGQGTRLTVV.

This chain connects TRBV30 to TRBJ2-7; the match to TRBD2 covers 12 bases. This CDR3 has 12 amino acids. The V gene's germline CDR1 is GTSNPN and CDR2 SVGIG (reference sequence). The trim removed 7 bases at V and 2 bases at J, leaving 0 bases unmatched. The CDR3 sequence is CASSGGAYEQYF. CDR3 nucleotides: TGTGCCTCTAGCGGGGGGGCCTACGAGCAGTACTTC.

The chain combines TRBV19 with TRBJ2-6, with TRBD1 matching 10 bases. The CDR3 has 19 amino acids. Germline assignment: CDR1 LNHDA and CDR2 SQIVND (reference sequence). Losses at the gene ends were 0 bases for V and 2 bases for J; bases not matched to a gene: 7. CDR3 amino acids: CASSIDFGTGAAGANVLTF. Written as DNA, the CDR3 is TGTGCCAGTAGTATAGATTTTGGGACAGGGGCGGCTGGGGCCAACGTCCTGACTTTC.

This chain links TRBV7-9 with TRBJ2-7; a weak D match, TRBD1 (5 bases). In germline, CDR1 is SEHNR, CDR2 FQNEAQ (reference sequence). The CDR3 has 15 residues. V lost 5 bases, J lost 0 bases, and 14 bases lay in between. CDR3 DNA: TGTGCCAGCAGCCCAACGGCGCAGGGCTCCTACGAGCAGTACTTC. Protein: CASSPTAQGSYEQYF.

The chain links TRBV5-1 to TRBJ1-6, with D possibly being TRBD1 (5 bases). Trimming removed 2 bases at V and 7 bases at J, with 10 bases between. The CDR3 contains 14 residues. Germline assignment: CDR1 SGHRS and CDR2 YFSETQ. The CDR3 loop reads CASSLGKGNSPLHF. For the CDR3, the DNA is TGCGCCAGCAGCTTAGGAAAGGGGAATTCACCCCTCCACTTT.

The V call is TRBV18, the J call TRBJ1-4; no clear D. The germline V and J ends were trimmed by 3 bases and 0 bases, with 11 bases remaining between them. The germline V gene has CDR1 KGHSH and CDR2 LQKENI. The length of the CDR3 is 16 residues. CDR3 sequence (DNA): TGTGCCAGCTCACCTCAGCGAGTTGCAACTAATGAAAAACTGTTTTTT. This codes for CASSPQRVATNEKLFF.

The chain combines TRBV3-1 (or the pseudogene TRBV3-2) with TRBJ1-1; the D gene is possibly TRBD1 (6 bases). The germline V gene has CDR1 LGHDT and CDR2 YNNKEL (reference sequence). This CDR3 region has 17 residues. With 3 bases removed from V and 8 bases from J, the gap between germline ends came to 25 bases. The CDR3 coding sequence is TGTGCCAGCAGCCAGAGGTTAACAGGGCTGGGGGTGCCAGAAGCTTTCTTT. Protein sequence: CASSQRLTGLGVPEAFF.

The chain couples TRBV7-9 to TRBJ2-2; D uncertain. The CDR3 covers 16 residues. Deletions cut 1 base from V and 3 bases from J, with 12 bases between. Germline assignment: CDR1 SEHNR and CDR2 FQNEAQ (reference sequence). The CDR3 coding sequence is TGTGCCAGCAGCTTAGTCCCGATCGAGGACACCGGGGAGCTGTTTTTT. This sequence encodes CASSLVPIEDTGELFF. Full variable domain (missing parts from reference TRBV7-9 and TRBJ2-2): DTGVSQNPRHKITKRGQNVTFRCDPISEHNRLYWYRQTLGQGPEFLTYFQNEAQLEKSRLLSDRFSAERPKGSFSTLEIQRTEQGDSAMYLCASSLVPIEDTGELFFGEGSRLTVL.

The rearrangement uses TRBV6-5 and TRBJ1-2, with D possibly matching TRBD1 (5 bases). Per germline, CDR1 MNHEY and CDR2 SVGAGI. V was pared by 0 bases and J by 6 bases, with 8 bases between. CDR3 length: 13 residues. The CDR3 nucleotides read TGTGCCAGCAGTTACTCGACGACAGATGGCTACACCTTC. As protein: CASSYSTTDGYTF.

J is TRBJ1-5 and V is TRBV7-9, with a tentative D call TRBD1 (5 bases). This CDR3 has 14 residues. The germline CDR1 and CDR2 sequences are SEHNR and FQNEAQ (reference sequence). The V end lost 5 bases, the J end lost 2 bases, and 10 bases lay between the germline ends. In DNA, the CDR3 is TGTGCCAGCAGCGCGCGGGGGGGCAATCAGCCCCAGCATTTT. This codes for CASSARGGNQPQHF.

This CDR3 is CASSDRAGLGKTQYF. The CDR3 bases are TGTGCCAGCAGTGATCGGGCGGGATTGGGGAAGACCCAGTACTTC. The chain links TRBV2 to TRBJ2-5; the D gene is possibly TRBD2 (6 bases). Germline V gene sequence: CDR1 SNHLY, CDR2 FYNNEI. This CDR3 spans 15 amino acids. V lost 3 bases and J 6 bases, leaving 17 bases between the germline ends.

V gene TRBV27 combines with J gene TRBJ1-2; possibly TRBD1 for D (5 bases). CDR3 length: 15 residues. Deletions cut 5 bases from V and 2 bases from J, with 15 bases between. The germline V gene encodes CDR1 MNHEY and CDR2 SMNVEV (reference sequence). CDR3 coding DNA: TGTGCCAGCAGTCTAACCCAAGGGGCCAACTATGGCTACACCTTC. Amino acids: CASSLTQGANYGYTF.

The rearrangement joins TRBV6-5 to TRBJ1-2; the match to TRBD1 covers 7 bases. The CDR3 spans 13 residues. The germline CDR1 and CDR2 sequences are MNHEY and SVGAGI. V trimming: 4 bases; J trimming: 4 bases; junction bases outside the gene matches: 3. CDR3 nucleotide sequence: TGTGCCAGCAGTTTGGACAGGCTCTATGGCTACACCTTC. The encoded protein is CASSLDRLYGYTF.

V and J are TRBV7-9 and TRBJ2-5, with 8 bases identical to TRBD2. V lost 3 bases, J lost 0 bases, and 3 bases stayed unmatched. The CDR3 has 15 residues. The V gene's germline CDR1 is SEHNR and CDR2 FQNEAQ (reference sequence). The CDR3 DNA sequence: TGTGCCAGCAGCTTTACGGGGGGGCACCAAGAGACCCAGTACTTC. Residues: CASSFTGGHQETQYF.

This clone showed up just once. This sequence joins TRBV7-2 and TRBJ2-7; no reliable D call. The CDR3 is 14 residues long. Trimming stripped 1 base from V and 3 bases from J, with 10 bases between. The germline CDR1 and CDR2 sequences are SGHTA and FQGNSA. This CDR3 is CASSLGSHVYEQYF. CDR3 coding DNA: TGTGCCAGCAGCTTAGGGAGCCACGTCTACGAGCAGTACTTC.

The chain links TRBV2 to TRBJ1-5, with 9 positions matching TRBD1. CDR3 length equals 16 residues. The J segment lost 2 bases and the V segment lost 5 bases, leaving 7 bases of the junction unmatched. Germline-derived CDR1 and CDR2 are SNHLY and FYNNEI. The CDR3 loop reads CASSPPGQGGNQPQHF. CDR3 sequence (DNA): TGTGCCAGCAGTCCCCCGGGACAGGGAGGCAATCAGCCCCAGCATTTT.